This T cell receptor (beta chain) was identified during a study of blood T cell repertoires in COVID-19. Study background: Whether acute or convalescent, the COVID-19 samples came from the United States, Italy and Spain. PBMCs, B-cell-depleted T cells, or T cells were the source of the cDNA or gDNA that made up the material.

CDR1 is MNHEY, CDR2 SVGAGI, per germline. V lost 6 bases to trimming and J lost 9 bases; unmatched junction nucleotides: 9. The CDR3 loop spans 14 amino acids. Authors' methods: Quantification of nucleated cells was approximated via reference gene primer amplification. Assay: immunoSEQ multiplex PCR; the TCRdb copy retains only in-frame clones and omits some. The D gene and trimming were derived from the DNA, and the V and J assignments and clone size from that table. Here the sample spans more than 90,000 clones, around 87% being singletons. This chain links TRBV6-5 with TRBJ2-1; 9 bases fit TRBD1. What was sequenced was peripheral blood. This receptor was obtained from a woman under 40 with acute or convalescent COVID-19. CDR3 protein: CASRSTGGLSEQFF. CDR3 bases: TGTGCCAGCAGGTCGACAGGGGGATTGAGTGAGCAGTTCTTC.